A selection of T cell receptor beta chains follows, all from one sample in a study of identical twins. TCRdb ran MiXCR on the 5' RACE reads and lists one entry per CDR3 protein. In the table there are about 690,000 distinct CDR3 sequences, around 6% of which are singletons. Sequenced input: naive T cells sorted from blood. Receptors originate from a man younger than 35 in good health. The CDR3 runs from the conserved cysteine through the conserved F or W. The order of the fields is clone size, D gene, V gene, J gene, CDR3 protein, CDR3 DNA. A D gene is named only where the DNA matches it firmly. A row's size may be missing; if present it is once, few, many or a size class.

many	-	TRBV7-9	TRBJ2-1	CASSLDGGSEQYEQFF	TGTGCCAGCAGCTTAGATGGGGGAAGCGAACAATATGAGCAGTTCTTC
many	-	TRBV29-1	TRBJ2-1	CSMTGTRTRNEQFF	TGCAGCATGACCGGGACAAGGACCCGCAATGAGCAGTTCTTC
many	-	TRBV10-3	TRBJ1-5	CAISESPRGGQPQHF	TGTGCCATCAGTGAGTCCCCCAGGGGAGGTCAGCCCCAGCATTTT
few	-	TRBV19	TRBJ2-6	CASSIRAVSGANVLTF	TGTGCCAGTAGTATTCGGGCGGTCTCTGGGGCCAACGTCCTGACTTTC
-	-	TRBV5-1	TRBJ2-6	CASSTRVDSGANVLTF	TGCGCCAGCAGCACGCGGGTCGACTCTGGGGCCAACGTCCTGACTTTC
many	TRBD2	TRBV12-3/TRBV12-4	TRBJ2-5	CASGLEQETQYF	TGTGCCAGCGGACTAGAACAAGAGACCCAGTACTTC
-	-	TRBV25-1	TRBJ2-5	CASSAGTHQETQYF	TGTGCCAGCAGCGCCGGGACACACCAAGAGACCCAGTACTTC
many	-	TRBV28	TRBJ1-3	CASSGGWDGNTIYF	TGTGCCAGCAGCGGGGGTTGGGATGGAAACACCATATATTTT
-	TRBD1	TRBV20-1	TRBJ1-2	CSAPSDREAGYTF	TGCAGTGCGCCCTCGGACAGGGAGGCTGGCTACACCTTC
many	-	TRBV5-6	TRBJ1-6	CASSLKPTASESPLHF	TGTGCCAGCAGCTTGAAACCGACTGCCTCGGAATCACCCCTCCACTTT
many	-	TRBV24-1	TRBJ2-4	CATSEGPAKNIQYF	TGTGCCACCAGTGAAGGGCCAGCCAAAAACATTCAGTACTTC
-	TRBD2	TRBV11-3	TRBJ2-1	CASSPIAGGPNNEQFF	TGTGCCAGCAGCCCTATAGCGGGAGGGCCAAACAATGAGCAGTTCTTC
few	-	TRBV7-2	TRBJ1-1	CASSWRTLGNTEAFF	TGTGCCAGCAGTTGGAGGACCCTGGGGAACACTGAAGCTTTCTTT
-	TRBD2	TRBV7-3	TRBJ2-3	CASSLFNRGGDTQYF	TGTGCCAGCAGCTTGTTTAACCGGGGGGGAGATACGCAGTATTTT
many	-	TRBV4-3	TRBJ2-7	CASSQDARLQDYEQYF	TGCGCCAGCAGCCAAGATGCCCGGTTGCAAGACTACGAGCAGTACTTC
many	-	TRBV5-1	TRBJ2-1	CASSPDREDNEQFF	TGCGCCAGCAGCCCCGACAGGGAGGACAATGAGCAGTTCTTC
many	-	TRBV29-1	TRBJ1-3	CSVELDVGNTIYF	TGCAGCGTTGAATTAGATGTTGGAAACACCATATATTTT
-	-	TRBV7-8	TRBJ2-3	CASSLQGGRVFTDTQYF	TGTGCCAGCAGCTTACAGGGGGGCAGGGTCTTCACAGATACGCAGTATTTT
many	TRBD1	TRBV5-1	TRBJ2-7	CASSLNPGQGMDF	TGCGCCAGCAGCTTGAATCCGGGACAGGGCATGGACTTC
many	TRBD2	TRBV6-2/TRBV6-3	TRBJ2-2	CASSYSGLETGELFF	TGTGCCAGCAGTTACAGCGGACTAGAGACCGGGGAGCTGTTTTTT
few	TRBD1	TRBV5-1	TRBJ1-4	CASSSGTDNEKLFF	TGCGCCAGCAGTTCCGGGACAGATAATGAAAAACTGTTTTTT
-	-	TRBV15	TRBJ2-1	CATSRDGLAGEQFF	TGTGCCACCAGCAGAGACGGGTTAGCCGGTGAGCAGTTCTTC
few	-	TRBV9	TRBJ2-1	CASSVDTSPNEQFF	TGTGCCAGCAGCGTAGATACTAGCCCCAATGAGCAGTTCTTC
few	-	TRBV20-1	TRBJ2-7	CSAPQGHLLTEQYF	TGCAGTGCTCCTCAAGGTCACCTTTTGACCGAGCAGTACTTC
many	TRBD2	TRBV29-1	TRBJ2-1	CSVTIAGGAYNEQFF	TGCAGCGTTACAATAGCGGGAGGCGCCTACAATGAGCAGTTCTTC
few	TRBD1	TRBV3-1	TRBJ2-5	CASSQEGQGVDETQYF	TGTGCCAGCAGCCAAGAAGGACAGGGAGTGGACGAGACCCAGTACTTC
-	-	TRBV12-3/TRBV12-4	TRBJ1-1	CASSKGLLRAFF	TGTGCCAGCAGTAAGGGACTCCTCCGGGCTTTCTTT
few	-	TRBV25-1	TRBJ2-1	CASSESGGSGYNEQFF	TGTGCCAGCAGTGAATCCGGTGGTAGCGGATACAATGAGCAGTTCTTC
-	-	TRBV27	TRBJ2-3	CASSFSPYRTDTQYF	TGTGCCAGCAGTTTTAGTCCGTATCGCACAGATACGCAGTATTTT
few	-	TRBV11-3	TRBJ2-3	CASSLIQTDTQYF	TGTGCCAGCAGCTTAATTCAGACAGATACGCAGTATTTT
few	-	TRBV7-2	TRBJ1-5	CASSLEPGKNQPQHF	TGTGCCAGCAGCTTAGAACCTGGGAAAAATCAGCCCCAGCATTTT
many	-	TRBV27	TRBJ2-1	CASKRLSSYNEQFF	TGTGCCAGCAAAAGGCTAAGCTCCTACAATGAGCAGTTCTTC